This TCR beta chain emerged from a study of T cells after yellow fever vaccination. Overall study: Fractions of limited cellularity were prepared by means of SMART-Seq v4 Ultra Low Input. Findings of the study overall: Contamination of FACS-sorted repertoires by abundant clonotypes from the bulk population could occur.

One entry per CDR3 protein results from TCRdb running MiXCR on the 5' RACE reads. This sample has 510,000 or so distinct CDR3 sequences, with approximately 21% found just once. This clonotype has only a few counts. Its specificity is unknown. This receptor was obtained from a young man who received the YFV17D yellow fever vaccine. The sample was PBMCs, taken 15 days after the yellow fever booster vaccination.

As DNA, the CDR3 is TGCAGCGTTGGACCCAGACTAGCGGGTTTCAATGAGCAGTTCTTC. It specifies CSVGPRLAGFNEQFF. This chain uses TRBV29-1 with TRBJ2-1; 10 positions agree with TRBD2. Germline V lookup: CDR1 SQVTM, CDR2 ANQGSEA. The CDR3 spans 15 residues. V gave up 4 bases and J gave up 6 bases; unmatched junction bases: 9.